These T cell receptor beta chains were read from a single sample in a study of blood T cell repertoires in COVID-19. TCRdb's copy holds only in-frame clones and misses some; the assay was immunoSEQ multiplex PCR. This table has approximately 400,000 clones, 89% appearing once. The sequenced material came from peripheral blood. The receptors shown here come from a man aged 40-55 years with acute or convalescent COVID-19. CDR3s include the opening cysteine and the closing phenylalanine or tryptophan. A D gene is named only where the DNA matches it firmly. Rows give clone size only sometimes, using once, few, many, or a class for an expanded clone.

CDR3 protein: CASSFTGYEQYF
CDR3 DNA: TGTGCCAGCAGCTTCACAGGGTACGAGCAGTACTTC
D gene: NA
clone size: NA
V gene: TRBV7-9
J gene: TRBJ2-7

CDR3 protein: CASSVLTGSSYNSPLHF
CDR3 DNA: TGTGCCAGCAGCGTCCTGACAGGGAGCTCCTATAATTCACCCCTCCACTTT
D gene: TRBD1
clone size: NA
V gene: TRBV7-8
J gene: TRBJ1-6

CDR3 protein: CASSLVSGANTEAFF
CDR3 DNA: TGTGCCAGCAGCTTAGTTTCAGGGGCGAACACTGAAGCTTTCTTT
D gene: NA
clone size: few
V gene: TRBV7-9
J gene: TRBJ1-1

CDR3 protein: CASSLRGHEQFF
CDR3 DNA: TGTGCCAGTAGCCTCAGGGGTCATGAGCAGTTCTTC
D gene: NA
clone size: once
V gene: TRBV19
J gene: TRBJ2-1

CDR3 protein: CASSLVGVGETQYF
CDR3 DNA: TGCGCCAGCAGCTTGGTCGGGGTGGGAGAGACCCAGTACTTC
D gene: NA
clone size: NA
V gene: TRBV5-1
J gene: TRBJ2-5

CDR3 protein: CASERGTSGGNEQFF
CDR3 DNA: TGTGCCAGCGAAAGAGGGACTAGCGGGGGCAATGAGCAGTTCTTC
D gene: TRBD2
clone size: once
V gene: TRBV7-2
J gene: TRBJ2-1

CDR3 protein: CASNQGLGDTQYF
CDR3 DNA: TGTGCCAGCAATCAGGGATTAGGGGATACGCAGTATTTT
D gene: NA
clone size: NA
V gene: TRBV28
J gene: TRBJ2-3

CDR3 protein: CSVGGGMGEQYF
CDR3 DNA: TGCAGCGTGGGGGGGGGAATGGGCGAGCAGTACTTC
D gene: TRBD2
clone size: NA
V gene: TRBV29-1
J gene: TRBJ2-7

CDR3 protein: CASSLVTGGGGYTF
CDR3 DNA: TGTGCCAGCAGTTTAGTGACAGGGGGCGGTGGCTACACCTTC
D gene: TRBD1
clone size: once
V gene: TRBV28
J gene: TRBJ1-2

CDR3 protein: CATKSRNTIYF
CDR3 DNA: TGTGCCACCAAAAGCAGAAACACCATATATTTT
D gene: NA
clone size: NA
V gene: TRBV24-1
J gene: TRBJ1-3

CDR3 protein: CASSNRAGMDQPQHF
CDR3 DNA: TGTGCCAGCAGCAACCGGGCGGGGATGGATCAGCCCCAGCATTTT
D gene: NA
clone size: NA
V gene: TRBV21-1
J gene: TRBJ1-5

CDR3 protein: CASSHLPTAIYEQYF
CDR3 DNA: TGCGCCAGCAGCCACCTCCCTACTGCGATCTACGAGCAGTACTTC
D gene: NA
clone size: few
V gene: TRBV4-1
J gene: TRBJ2-7

CDR3 protein: CASSPSRAYEQYF
CDR3 DNA: TGTGCCAGCAGCCCTAGTAGAGCCTACGAGCAGTACTTC
D gene: NA
clone size: NA
V gene: TRBV13
J gene: TRBJ2-7

CDR3 protein: CASKIVPQDYGYTF
CDR3 DNA: TGTGCCAGCAAGATAGTCCCGCAGGACTATGGCTACACCTTC
D gene: NA
clone size: NA
V gene: TRBV5-4
J gene: TRBJ1-2

CDR3 protein: CATSDHRSNQPQHF
CDR3 DNA: TGTGCCACCAGTGACCACAGAAGCAATCAGCCCCAGCATTTT
D gene: NA
clone size: NA
V gene: TRBV24-1
J gene: TRBJ1-5